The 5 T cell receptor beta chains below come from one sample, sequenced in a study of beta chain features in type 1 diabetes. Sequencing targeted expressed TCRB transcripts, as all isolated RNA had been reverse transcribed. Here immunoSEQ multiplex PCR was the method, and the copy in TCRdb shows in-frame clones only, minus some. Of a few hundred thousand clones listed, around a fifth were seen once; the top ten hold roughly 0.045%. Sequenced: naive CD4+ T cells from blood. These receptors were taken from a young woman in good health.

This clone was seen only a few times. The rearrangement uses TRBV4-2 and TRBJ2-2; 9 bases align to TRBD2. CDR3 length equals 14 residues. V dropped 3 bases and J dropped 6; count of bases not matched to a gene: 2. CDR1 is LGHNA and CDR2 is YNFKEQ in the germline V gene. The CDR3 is CASSQASGAGELFF. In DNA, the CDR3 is TGTGCCAGCAGCCAGGCTAGCGGGGCCGGGGAGCTGTTTTTT.

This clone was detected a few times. The CDR3 reads CASSLAQITDTQYF. The CDR3 bases are TGCGCCAGCAGCTTGGCGCAGATCACAGATACGCAGTATTTT. This chain uses TRBV5-1 with TRBJ2-3; no firm D call. The V gene's germline CDR1 is SGHRS and CDR2 YFSETQ. Between the trimmed V and J ends, which lost 0 bases and 2 bases, there was a span of 7 bases. The CDR3 consists of 14 residues.

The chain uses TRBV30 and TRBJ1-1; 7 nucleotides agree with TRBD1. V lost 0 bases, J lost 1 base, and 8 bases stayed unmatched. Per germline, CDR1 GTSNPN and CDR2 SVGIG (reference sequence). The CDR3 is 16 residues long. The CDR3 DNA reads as TGTGCCTGGAGTGTACGTCCGGGACAGCAGAACACTGAAGCTTTCTTT. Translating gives CAWSVRPGQQNTEAFF.

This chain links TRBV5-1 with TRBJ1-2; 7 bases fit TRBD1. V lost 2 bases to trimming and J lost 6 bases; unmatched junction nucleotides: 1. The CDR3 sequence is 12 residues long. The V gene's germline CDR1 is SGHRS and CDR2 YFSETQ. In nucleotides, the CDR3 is TGCGCCAGCAGCTTACAGGGGAATGGCTACACCTTC. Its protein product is CASSLQGNGYTF.

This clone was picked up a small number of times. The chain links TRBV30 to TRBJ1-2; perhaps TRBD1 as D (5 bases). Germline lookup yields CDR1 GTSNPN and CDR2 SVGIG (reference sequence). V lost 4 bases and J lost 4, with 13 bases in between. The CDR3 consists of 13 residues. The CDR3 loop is CAWNRQPPYGYTF. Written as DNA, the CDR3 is TGTGCCTGGAACAGACAGCCACCCTATGGCTACACCTTC. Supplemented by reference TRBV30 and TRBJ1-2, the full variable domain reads SQTIHQWPATLVQPVGSPLSLECTVEGTSNPNLYWYRQAAGRGLQLLFYSVGIGQISSEVPQNLSASRPQDRQFILSSKKLLLSDSGFYLCAWNRQPPYGYTFGSGTRLTVV.